The rows below give T cell receptor beta chains drawn from one sample of a study of blood T cell repertoires in COVID-19. Clones were read by immunoSEQ multiplex PCR, and TCRdb kept only the in-frame ones, dropping some. The table has about 140,000 clones, less than 80% seen once. The specimen sequenced was peripheral blood. Receptors were obtained from a man between 60 and 70 years old with acute or convalescent COVID-19. CDR3s include the opening cysteine and the closing phenylalanine or tryptophan. A D gene is named only where the DNA matches it firmly. Part of the rows lack a size; the others show once, few, many or a class for expanded clones.

clone_size d_call j_call v_call cdr3_aa cdr3_nt
. . TRBJ2-3 TRBV5-1 CASREGVTTDTQYF TGCGCCAGCAGGGAGGGTGTAACCACAGATACGCAGTATTTT
. TRBD1 TRBJ2-3 TRBV28 CASSLLGTGGSTDTQYF TGTGCCAGCAGTCTTCTCGGGACAGGGGGGAGCACAGATACGCAGTATTTT
. TRBD1 TRBJ1-1 TRBV19 CASSEQGGTEAFF TGTGCCAGTAGTGAACAGGGGGGCACTGAAGCTTTCTTT
. TRBD2 TRBJ2-1 TRBV6-5 CASSYTWGRAYEQFF TGTGCCAGCAGTTATACCTGGGGGAGGGCCTATGAGCAGTTCTTC
. . TRBJ2-2 TRBV30 CACRRDQLTGELFF TGTGCCTGTAGGCGGGATCAGCTTACCGGGGAGCTGTTTTTT
. TRBD1 TRBJ2-7 TRBV24-1 CATSDSGQFEQYF TGTGCCACCAGTGACTCGGGACAGTTCGAGCAGTACTTC
few . TRBJ1-4 TRBV30 CAWSQKRGVGEKLFF TGTGCCTGGAGTCAAAAACGTGGAGTAGGAGAAAAACTGTTTTTT
. TRBD1 TRBJ2-5 TRBV11-3 CASSSGTGFDQETQYF TGTGCCAGCAGTTCCGGGACAGGGTTCGACCAAGAGACCCAGTACTTC
. TRBD2 TRBJ2-5 TRBV3-1/TRBV3-2 CASSQDPGGLVRETQYF TGTGCCAGCAGCCAAGACCCAGGAGGACTAGTACGTGAGACCCAGTACTTC
. TRBD1 TRBJ1-6 TRBV9 CASSLGQRNSPLHF TGTGCCAGCAGCTTGGGACAGAGAAATTCACCCCTCCACTTT